The rows below give T cell receptor beta chains drawn from one sample of a study of shared clonotypes between healthy human individuals. Profiled with immunoSEQ multiplex PCR; TCRdb holds only in-frame clones, not every one. The table shows some 2 million clones, with 90% to 95% occurring only once. The sequencing sample was made of naive CD4+ T cells sorted from blood. These receptors were obtained from a man between 18 and 35 years old in good health. Both conserved end residues are part of each CDR3. D genes are given only for firm matches. A row's size may be missing; if present it is once, few, many or a size class.

>TRBV6-5|.|TRBD1|TRBJ1-5
TGTGCCAGCAGAGCCGGGACAGTAAGCAATCAGCCCCAGCATTTT
CASRAGTVSNQPQHF
>TRBV11-3|.|.|TRBJ2-3
TGTGCCAGCAGCCCAGGACCTAGCACAGATACGCAGTATTTT
CASSPGPSTDTQYF
>TRBV5-4|.|TRBD2|TRBJ2-1
TGTGCCAGCAGCTTGCCCCAGACTAGCGCGAGACAGTTCTTC
CASSLPQTSARQFF
>TRBV5-6|.|.|TRBJ2-1
TGTGCCAGCAGCTCCCCGGGACTGACCTACAATGAGCAGTTCTTC
CASSSPGLTYNEQFF
>TRBV10-1|.|.|TRBJ2-7
TGCGCCAGCAGTGAGTCGACTCTGGGGGCGGGGGAGCAGTACTTC
CASSESTLGAGEQYF
>TRBV19|.|.|TRBJ2-1
TGTGCCAGTAGTCTGGGGTTGTTGATTAACAATGAGCAGTTCTTC
CASSLGLLINNEQFF
>TRBV28|.|.|TRBJ1-2
TGTGCCAGCAGTCCCCGACGGAGCTATGGCTACACCTTC
CASSPRRSYGYTF
>TRBV5-4|.|TRBD1|TRBJ1-4
TGTGCCAGCAGCCCCGGCGGGACAGGGGTAGAAAAACTGTTTTTT
CASSPGGTGVEKLFF
>TRBV21-1|.|.|TRBJ2-3
TGTGCCAGCAGCCACCGGGACAAGCCCTCCTACCAGCCCACAGATACGCAGTATTTT
CASSHRDKPSYQPTDTQYF
>TRBV28|once|.|TRBJ2-7
TGTGCCAGCTATCTGACAGGGAGGGGCTACGAGCAGTACTTC
CASYLTGRGYEQYF
>TRBV6-1|.|TRBD1|TRBJ2-2
TGTGCCAGCAGTGACTTGACGAGGGGGCGGAACACCGGGGAGCTGTTTTTT
CASSDLTRGRNTGELFF
>TRBV28|.|.|TRBJ1-2
TGTGCCAGCAGTTTATCCGGATCTGGACAGATCTATGGCTACACCTTC
CASSLSGSGQIYGYTF
>TRBV10-2|.|TRBD1|TRBJ2-5
TGCGCCAGCAGTGAGTCTTGGGGCAGGGGGCAGAGGGAGACCCAGTACTTC
CASSESWGRGQRETQYF
>TRBV6-6|once|.|TRBJ2-2
TGTGCCAGCAGTTACTCCCCTGGCTTCACCGGGGAGCTGTTTTTT
CASSYSPGFTGELFF
>TRBV19|.|.|TRBJ1-3
TGTGCCAGTCTCGTTGGAAACACCATATATTTT
CASLVGNTIYF
>TRBV19|.|.|TRBJ1-3
TGTGCCACGGAGGCTGTCTCTGGAAACACCATATATTTT
CATEAVSGNTIYF
>TRBV19|.|.|TRBJ2-7
TGTGCCAGTAGTATCACCGGGACCAATTCCTACGAGCAGTACTTC
CASSITGTNSYEQYF
>TRBV7-9|.|.|TRBJ1-2
TGTGCCAGCACCATGGACGCGGAGCACACCTTC
CASTMDAEHTF
>TRBV27|.|.|TRBJ1-6
TGTGCCAGCAGTTCAGGCGGGACGGCGGGGTCACCCCTCCACTTT
CASSSGGTAGSPLHF
>TRBV20-1|.|TRBD2|TRBJ2-1
TGCAGTGGAAAACCTAGCGGGGAGCAGTTCTTC
CSGKPSGEQFF
>TRBV5-1|once|.|TRBJ2-7
TGCGCCAGCAGCTTGGCGCCAAGGGGCGAGATGGACGAGCAGTACTTC
CASSLAPRGEMDEQYF
>TRBV6-6|.|.|TRBJ1-5
TGTGCCAGCAGTTCCGCGGGGCCTACCAATCAGCCCCAGCATTTT
CASSSAGPTNQPQHF
>TRBV6-6|.|TRBD2|TRBJ2-1
TGTGCCAGCAGTTACTCGGGACTAGTGGGTGAGGGTGAGCAGTTCTTC
CASSYSGLVGEGEQFF
>TRBV6-6|.|.|TRBJ2-7
TGTGCCAGCAGTCCACCGGGCGGCTACTACGAGCAGTACTTC
CASSPPGGYYEQYF
>TRBV23-1|.|.|TRBJ1-1
TGCGGCAGGTTAAAGGCGGGAATGAACACTGAAGCTTTCTTT
CGRLKAGMNTEAFF
>TRBV7-9|.|TRBD1|TRBJ2-2
TGTGCCAGCAGCTTGGGGGACAGGTCGGACACCGGGGAGCTGTTTTTT
CASSLGDRSDTGELFF
>TRBV28|.|.|TRBJ1-5
TGTGCCAGCAGTTTACTAGGTAGCAATCAGCCCCAGCATTTT
CASSLLGSNQPQHF
>TRBV15|.|.|TRBJ2-7
TGTGCCACCAGCAGAGATTTGCCCTACGAGCAGTACTTC
CATSRDLPYEQYF
>TRBV19|.|.|TRBJ2-2
TGTGCCAGCGCCCAAACAGGGGAGCTGTTTTTT
CASAQTGELFF
>TRBV5-1|.|TRBD1|TRBJ2-7
TGCGCCAGCAGCTCGTGGACAGGTCCCTACGAGCAGTACTTC
CASSSWTGPYEQYF
>TRBV6-1|.|.|TRBJ2-7
TGTGCCAGCAGTGCCGGGATTGGGGACTACGAGCAGTACTTC
CASSAGIGDYEQYF
>TRBV18|.|.|TRBJ1-1
TGTGCCAGCTCACCCGTGGTGAACACTGAAGCTTTCTTT
CASSPVVNTEAFF
>TRBV5-4|.|TRBD1|TRBJ1-1
TGTGCCAGCAGCGGACAGGGTATCACTGAAGCTTTCTTT
CASSGQGITEAFF
>TRBV7-9|.|TRBD1|TRBJ1-1
TGTGCCAGCAGTCGGACAGGGGCGAACACTGAAGCTTTCTTT
CASSRTGANTEAFF
>TRBV13|.|.|TRBJ1-4
TGTGCCAGCAGGATCGGGCAGGGAGAGGAAAAACTGTTTTTT
CASRIGQGEEKLFF
>TRBV6-5|.|TRBD1|TRBJ1-4
TGTGCCAGCAGTTACTCCTCCGCAGGGGGTGAGGAAAAACTGTTTTTT
CASSYSSAGGEEKLFF
>TRBV9|.|TRBD2|TRBJ2-1
TGTGCCAGCAGCGCAACCCCCCCGGGACTAGCGGGGGCCTCGCAGCAGTTCTTC
CASSATPPGLAGASQQFF
>TRBV9|.|.|TRBJ1-3
TGTGCCAGCAGCGTTCAAGCCTCTGGAAACACCATATATTTT
CASSVQASGNTIYF
>TRBV4-1|.|TRBD2|TRBJ2-1
TGCGCCAGCAGCCGGGAGGCCACCGGGACTAGCGGCAACAATGAGCAGTTCTTC
CASSREATGTSGNNEQFF
>TRBV16|.|TRBD1|TRBJ2-7
TGTGCCAGCAGCCTTACGGGACAGGGCGCCTACGAGCAGTACTTC
CASSLTGQGAYEQYF
>TRBV5-1|.|TRBD1|TRBJ2-7
TGCGCCAGCAGCTTGGCACCGGGACAGTACGAGCAGTACTTC
CASSLAPGQYEQYF
>TRBV5-1|.|TRBD2|TRBJ2-3
TGCGCCAGCAGCTTGGGGAGCGGGGTGACCCCAAGCACAGATACGCAGTATTTT
CASSLGSGVTPSTDTQYF
>TRBV10-3|.|.|TRBJ2-3
TGTGCCATCAGTCTTGGACTACCCCCTACGCAGTATTTT
CAISLGLPPTQYF
>TRBV6-6|.|TRBD1|TRBJ2-7
TGTGCCAGCAGACTGGAGGCAGGGGGATACGAGCAGTACTTC
CASRLEAGGYEQYF
>TRBV7-2|.|TRBD2|TRBJ2-1
TGTGCCAGCAGCTTAATTCTAGCGGGAGGACAGGGGGAGCAGTTCTTC
CASSLILAGGQGEQFF
>TRBV25-1|.|TRBD2|TRBJ2-7
TGTGCCAGCAGTGAGGGACTAGCGCCTTCCTACGAGCAGTACTTC
CASSEGLAPSYEQYF
>TRBV5-1|.|.|TRBJ2-7
TGCGCCAGCAGCCCACAGATAGGCCCCGGCAACGAGCAGTACTTC
CASSPQIGPGNEQYF
>TRBV30|once|.|TRBJ1-1
TGTGCCCTGGCGTGGGGTTTCAGCGCTGAAGCTTTCTTT
CALAWGFSAEAFF
>TRBV18|.|.|TRBJ1-3
TGTGCCAGCTCACCTACCAGGGGCGAGAGCTCTGGAAACACCATATATTTT
CASSPTRGESSGNTIYF
>TRBV10-3|.|.|TRBJ1-1
TGTGCCATCAGCAAACAGGGGAACACTGAAGCTTTCTTT
CAISKQGNTEAFF
>TRBV9|.|.|TRBJ2-1
TGTGCCAGCAGCCCAAGCTCCTACAATGAGCAGTTCTTC
CASSPSSYNEQFF
>TRBV11-2|.|.|TRBJ1-2
TGTGCCAGCAGCTTAGGAGAACGGGGTGGCTACACCTTC
CASSLGERGGYTF
>TRBV30|.|.|TRBJ2-1
TGTGCCTGGAGTCCACTCGGTGAGCAGTTCTTC
CAWSPLGEQFF
>TRBV5-1|.|.|TRBJ2-3
TGCGCCAGCAGCTTGGTGGCAGGGAGTAAGGATACGCAGTATTTT
CASSLVAGSKDTQYF